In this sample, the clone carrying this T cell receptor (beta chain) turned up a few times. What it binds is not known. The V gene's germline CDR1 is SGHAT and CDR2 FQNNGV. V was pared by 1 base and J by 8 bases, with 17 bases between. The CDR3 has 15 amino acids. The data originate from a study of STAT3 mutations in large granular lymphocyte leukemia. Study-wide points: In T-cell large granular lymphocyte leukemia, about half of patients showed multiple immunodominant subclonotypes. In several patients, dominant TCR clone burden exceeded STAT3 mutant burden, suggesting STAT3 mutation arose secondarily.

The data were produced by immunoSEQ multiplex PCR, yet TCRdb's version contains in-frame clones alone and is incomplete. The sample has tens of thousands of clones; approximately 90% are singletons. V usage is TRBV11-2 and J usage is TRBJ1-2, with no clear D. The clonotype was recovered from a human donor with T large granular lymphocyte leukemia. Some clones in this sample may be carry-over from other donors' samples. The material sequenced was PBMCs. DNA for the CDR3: TGTGCCAGCAGCTTAGGTTCCTCGGACCTGGGAGGCTACACCTTC. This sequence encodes CASSLGSSDLGGYTF.